The present T cell receptor beta chain was sequenced within a study of identical twins. Findings of the study overall: Weaker excess twin sharing was observed in beta out-of-frame sequences. Memory repertoires lacked the insertion deficit that abundant cord blood beta clonotypes showed.

TCRdb independently ran MiXCR on the 5' RACE reads; one entry per CDR3 protein. The sample consists of roughly 490,000 distinct CDR3 sequences, roughly an eighth of them appearing once. Germline trimming cut 4 bases from V and 0 bases from J; bases unmatched to any gene: 6. The V gene's germline CDR1 is SGHRS and CDR2 YFSETQ. This CDR3 region has 15 residues. This clonotype was found a few times. The antigen is undetermined. The same data also contributed to another study, on yellow fever vaccine responses in identical twins. That study adds: Reports say the vaccine T cell response in twins looked partly convergent and partly personalized.

The sample consisted of CD4+ T cells sorted from blood. V and J are TRBV5-1 and TRBJ2-7, with TRBD2 identical over 8 bases. The receptor was derived from a young woman in good health. Here the CDR3 DNA reads TGCGCCAGCAGCAGGAGCGGGGGCAGCTCCTACGAGCAGTACTTC. Its protein product is CASSRSGGSSYEQYF.